This T cell receptor beta chain appears in the sequencing data of a study of metastatic and nonmetastatic thyroid tumors. Study-wide background: Repertoire comparison spanned blood and tumor or nodule tissue of malignant and benign thyroid patients.

Study-level results: Reported TCR beta diversity, measured in blood and tumor, was significantly higher for malignant thyroid tumors than for benign nodules.

The CDR3 totals 16 residues. V was cut by 7 bases and J by 0 bases, with 18 bases left in between. Per the study methods: Between-group CDR3 differences, defined by clinicopathological status, yielded a distant-metastasis classifier for papillary thyroid cancer. MiXCR re-clonotyped the PCR reads for TCRdb. TCRdb's processing, not the authors', yielded these V and J calls. The table records about 13,000 clones, more than 20% of them present only once. Thyroid surgery was performed in patients who had received no treatment beforehand. About this clone: Its cognate antigen is unknown.

The sequencing sample was made of tumor tissue. The receptor was derived from a female donor with papillary thyroid cancer or a benign thyroid nodule (not recorded which). Some clones in this sample may be carry-over from other donors' samples. This chain joins TRBV12-3 or TRBV12-4 and TRBJ1-1, with D possibly being TRBD1 (5 bases). CDR3 amino acids: CASTQAGGTVNTEAFF. The CDR3 region has the DNA TGTGCCAGCACCCAAGCCGGGGGGACGGTGAACACTGAAGCTTTCTTT.